Listed here are 13 T cell receptor beta chains from one sample, sequenced in a study of blood T cell repertoires in COVID-19. This table comes from immunoSEQ multiplex PCR, and its TCRdb copy is limited to in-frame clones, with some not included. The table lists about 310,000 clones, approximately 91% of them singletons, with around 9.5% in the top ten. The sample comprised PBMCs or T cells enriched from blood (not recorded which). Receptor source: a woman aged 40 to 50 who had recovered from COVID-19.

This chain joins TRBV9 and TRBJ1-1; D may be TRBD1 (5 bases). Trimming removed 2 bases at V and 8 bases at J, with 16 bases between. CDR3 length: 14 amino acids. Germline V gives CDR1 SGDLS, CDR2 YYNGEE. For the CDR3, the DNA is TGTGCCAGCAGCGTGTATACAGGTTCCAGCGAAGCTTTCTTT. It yields the protein CASSVYTGSSEAFF.

This clone appeared a few times. The genes are TRBV3-1 (or the pseudogene TRBV3-2) and TRBJ1-2, with 12 bases aligning to TRBD1. Trimming removed 1 base from V and 8 bases from J; junction bases left unmatched: 5. CDR1 and CDR2 from the germline V gene are LGHDT and YNNKEL (reference sequence). The CDR3 contains 15 residues. The CDR3 sequence: CASSQASGTGGGYTF. CDR3 bases: TGTGCCAGCAGCCAAGCCTCCGGGACAGGGGGCGGCTACACCTTC.

The chain uses TRBV30 and TRBJ1-2, with D unclear. Germline V gene lookup returns CDR1 GTSNPN and CDR2 SVGIG (reference sequence). Trimming removed 5 bases from V and 8 bases from J, with 9 bases in between. This CDR3 has 10 amino acids. CDR3 region: CAWVSRGYTF. CDR3 nucleotides: TGTGCCTGGGTCTCTCGGGGCTACACCTTC.

The chain combines TRBV7-2 with TRBJ2-5; 14 positions agree with TRBD2. The CDR3 has 14 amino acids. With V trimmed by 8 bases and J by 5 bases, 4 bases remained unmatched. Germline V gene sequence: CDR1 SGHTA, CDR2 FQGNSA. The CDR3 DNA sequence: TGTGCCAGCGGACTAGCGGGGGGCCGGGAGACCCAGTACTTC. Translated, it gives CASGLAGGRETQYF.

The rearrangement uses TRBV28 and TRBJ2-7; 9 nucleotides line up with TRBD1. V shed 4 bases and J 3 bases; nucleotides not matched to a gene: 13. From germline, CDR1 is MDHEN and CDR2 SYDVKM. The CDR3 has 17 amino acids. In DNA form, the CDR3 reads TGTGCCAGCAGTTGGACAGGGGTGGGCCAACACCTCTACGAGCAGTACTTC. Residues: CASSWTGVGQHLYEQYF.

This chain connects TRBV11-3 to TRBJ1-3, with D uncertain. CDR3 length equals 15 residues. Trimming cost V 5 bases and J 4 bases, with 15 bases left between them. Germline V gives CDR1 SGHNT, CDR2 YENEEA. The CDR3 DNA is TGTGCCAGCAGCCCCCAGCGCACGGGGGGAAACACCATATATTTT. It translates to CASSPQRTGGNTIYF.

Concerning this clone: A junction end diverges from the germline sequence, so it may reflect a read error. The genes are TRBV7-2 and TRBJ1-1; D gene ambiguous. The germline CDR1 and CDR2 sequences are SGHTA and FQGNSA. The CDR3 loop spans 13 amino acids. The CDR3 sequence is CASSLLMNIEAFF. CDR3 DNA: TGTGCCAGCAGCTTGTTGATGAACATTGAAGCTTTCTTT. The complete variable domain, with remaining parts taken from reference TRBV7-2 and TRBJ1-1, reads GAGVSQSPSNKVTEKGKDVELRCDPISGHTALYWYRQSLGQGLEFLIYFQGNSAPDKSGLPSDRFSAERTGGSVSTLTIQRTQQEDSAVYLCASSLLMNIEAFFGQGTRLTVV.

This clone was seen only once. The rearrangement uses TRBV10-3 and TRBJ2-3, with TRBD2 matching 14 bases. The CDR3 consists of 17 residues. V shed 7 bases, J shed 0 bases, and the junction held 6 bases outside the gene matches. Germline loops: CDR1 ENHRY, CDR2 SYGVKD. For the CDR3, the DNA is TGTGCCATCAATGGACTAGCGGGAGGAACTAGCACAGATACGCAGTATTTT. Translating gives CAINGLAGGTSTDTQYF.

This clone was counted a few times. The rearrangement joins TRBV5-8 to TRBJ1-1, with a weak D call TRBD1 (5 bases). Trimming left V 5 bases short and J 1 base short, with 15 bases between. CDR3 length: 15 residues. Germline loops: CDR1 SGHTS, CDR2 YDEGEE. CDR3 loop: CASRIQGPGNTEAFF. CDR3 nucleotide sequence: TGTGCCAGCAGAATCCAGGGCCCTGGGAACACTGAAGCTTTCTTT.

The chain has TRBV5-4 and TRBJ2-7; TRBD2 agrees at 13 bases. CDR1 SGHNT and CDR2 YYREEE come from the germline V gene (reference sequence). V lost 3 bases to trimming and J lost 6 bases; unmatched junction nucleotides: 12. This CDR3 has 17 amino acids. CDR3 amino acids: CASSWGLAGPGLGEQYF. Written as DNA, the CDR3 is TGTGCCAGCAGCTGGGGACTAGCGGGGCCCGGGCTTGGCGAGCAGTACTTC.

The CDR3 reads CASSLAGTNNSPLHF. The CDR3 coding sequence is TGTGCCAGCAGCTTAGCGGGGACAAACAATTCACCCCTCCACTTT. The chain carries TRBV7-9 and TRBJ1-6; D might be TRBD1 (6 bases). The CDR3 has 15 amino acids. CDR1 is SEHNR and CDR2 is FQNEAQ in the germline V gene (reference sequence). Trimming took off 0 bases at V and 7 bases at J, with 10 bases between the two ends.

V usage is TRBV19 and J usage is TRBJ1-3; D gene ambiguous. V shed 3 bases and J shed 0 bases, with 9 bases lying between them. The CDR3 covers 15 residues. The germline V gene has CDR1 LNHDA and CDR2 SQIVND (reference sequence). The CDR3 loop reads CASSIDNYSGNTIYF. The CDR3 DNA reads TGTGCCAGTAGTATTGACAATTACTCTGGAAACACCATATATTTT.

The rearrangement joins TRBV4-3 to TRBJ1-6; the match to TRBD1 covers 7 bases. The germline V gene encodes CDR1 LGHNA and CDR2 YSLEER. This CDR3 region has 18 residues. V shed 0 bases, J shed 4 bases, and the junction held 9 bases outside the gene matches. The CDR3 loop reads CASSQDAVGGAYNSPLHF. For the CDR3, the DNA is TGCGCCAGCAGCCAAGATGCGGTAGGGGGCGCATATAATTCACCCCTCCACTTT.